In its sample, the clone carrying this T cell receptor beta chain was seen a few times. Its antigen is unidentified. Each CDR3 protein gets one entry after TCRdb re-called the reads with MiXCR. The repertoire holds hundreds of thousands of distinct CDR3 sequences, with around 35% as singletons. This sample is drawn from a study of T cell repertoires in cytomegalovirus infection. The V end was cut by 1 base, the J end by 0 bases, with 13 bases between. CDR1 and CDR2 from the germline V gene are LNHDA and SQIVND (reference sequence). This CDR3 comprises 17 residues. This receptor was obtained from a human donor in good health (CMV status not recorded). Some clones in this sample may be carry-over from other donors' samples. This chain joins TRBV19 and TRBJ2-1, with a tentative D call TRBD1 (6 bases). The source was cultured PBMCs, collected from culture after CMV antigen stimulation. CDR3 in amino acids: CASSIGRGSPSYNEQFF. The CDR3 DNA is TGTGCCAGTAGTATAGGTAGGGGGTCCCCCTCCTACAATGAGCAGTTCTTC.